The 17 T cell receptor beta chains given below trace back to one sample, sequenced in a study of control samples from healthy donors and cancer patients. The assay was immunoSEQ multiplex PCR, and TCRdb's table has in-frame clones only and misses some. This sample has 28,000 or so clones; roughly four fifths occur once, and the top ten carry about 25%. The sequencing sample was made of PBMCs. The receptors were sampled from a man aged 55 to 70 with colorectal cancer.

The chain joins TRBV20-1 to TRBJ2-7; perhaps TRBD1 as D (5 bases). Germline CDR1 reads DFQATT; CDR2 reads SNEGSKA (reference sequence). The CDR3 length is 13 residues. Trimming removed 3 bases from V and 7 bases from J, with 16 bases in between. This CDR3 reads CSASPRLKGEQYF. The CDR3 coding sequence is TGCAGTGCTAGTCCCAGGCTGAAGGGGGAGCAGTACTTC.

J is TRBJ2-5 and V is TRBV5-6; D is unclear. This CDR3 comprises 11 residues. CDR1 is SGHDT and CDR2 is YYEEEE in the germline V gene. Trimming left V 1 base short and J 7 bases short, with 5 bases between. CDR3 sequence: CASSLSRTQYF. In nucleotides, the CDR3 is TGTGCCAGCAGCTTGTCTAGGACCCAGTACTTC.

This sequence joins TRBV5-4 and TRBJ1-2, with 11 bases fitting TRBD1. Germline V CDR1 and CDR2: SGHNT, YYREEE (reference sequence). After removal of 3 bases from V and 8 bases from J, the junction contained 6 bases not matched to a gene. The CDR3 length is 14 residues. This CDR3 reads CASSSGQGGYGYTF. The CDR3 DNA reads TGTGCCAGCAGCTCGGGACAGGGGGGTTACGGCTACACCTTC.

This sequence joins TRBV5-5 and TRBJ2-1, with D uncertain. This CDR3 comprises 14 residues. Germline V gene lookup returns CDR1 SGHKS and CDR2 YYEKEE (reference sequence). The germline V and J ends were trimmed by 2 bases and 5 bases, with 11 bases remaining between them. CDR3 amino acids: CASSLALGDNEQFF. CDR3 nucleotide sequence: TGTGCCAGCAGCTTAGCCCTTGGGGACAATGAGCAGTTCTTC.

The count of this clone is one. This CDR3 reads CASSWGQGNTEAFF. For the CDR3, the DNA is TGCGCCAGCAGCTGGGGACAGGGGAACACTGAAGCTTTCTTT. J is TRBJ1-1 and V is TRBV5-1; 9 bases fit TRBD1. V was pared by 3 bases and J by 1 base, with 1 base of the junction left unmatched. The CDR3 loop spans 14 amino acids. CDR1 and CDR2 from the germline V gene are SGHRS and YFSETQ.

This clone has just a few counts. This chain joins TRBV5-1 and TRBJ2-7; 10 nucleotides align to TRBD2. Germline V CDR1 and CDR2: SGHRS, YFSETQ. The CDR3 has 15 amino acids. After removal of 0 bases from V and 4 bases from J, the junction contained 4 bases not matched to a gene. CDR3 in amino acids: CASSLALAGGYEQYF. The CDR3 DNA reads TGCGCCAGCAGCTTGGCGTTAGCGGGGGGTTACGAGCAGTACTTC.

The chain has TRBV11-2 and TRBJ2-7; 12 nucleotides agree with TRBD2. The CDR3 loop spans 14 amino acids. V lost 8 bases and J lost 0; bases outside the gene matches: 2. Germline CDR1 is SGHAT and CDR2 is FQNNGV. The CDR3 loop is CASGLAGSSYEQYF. Written as DNA, the CDR3 is TGTGCCAGCGGACTAGCGGGGTCCTCCTACGAGCAGTACTTC.

The rearrangement joins TRBV10-3 to TRBJ2-7; the D is unclear. The CDR3 length is 15 residues. V was cut by 5 bases and J by 5 bases, with 19 bases left in between. CDR1 is ENHRY, CDR2 SYGVKD, per germline. This CDR3 is CAISSRLGTPDEQYF. The CDR3 bases are TGTGCCATCAGTTCCAGGCTAGGCACGCCGGACGAGCAGTACTTC.

The V and J genes are TRBV19 and TRBJ1-1; tentatively, D is TRBD1 (5 bases). This CDR3 region has 16 residues. V was pared by 1 base and J by 5 bases, with 17 bases between. The germline gives CDR1 LNHDA, CDR2 SQIVND (reference sequence). CDR3 sequence reads: CASSIVIGGASTEAFF. CDR3 nucleotide sequence: TGTGCCAGTAGTATAGTTATCGGTGGGGCGTCGACTGAAGCTTTCTTT.

The genes are TRBV7-2 and TRBJ1-1, with D perhaps TRBD1 (6 bases). This CDR3 is built from 13 residues. Germline V gene sequence: CDR1 SGHTA, CDR2 FQGNSA. V lost 4 bases and J lost 7, with 13 bases in between. CDR3 loop: CASSSNREGEAFF. For the CDR3, the DNA is TGTGCCAGCAGCTCCAACAGGGAAGGTGAAGCTTTCTTT.

The J gene is TRBJ1-3, the V gene TRBV3-1 (or the pseudogene TRBV3-2); D unresolved. Germline V CDR1 and CDR2: LGHDT, YNNKEL (reference sequence). The CDR3 sequence is 17 residues long. V was shortened by 1 base and J by 1 base, with 14 bases between the two germline ends. The CDR3 sequence: CASSQGAVRRSGNTIYF. Written as DNA, the CDR3 is TGTGCCAGCAGCCAAGGGGCCGTCCGGAGGTCTGGAAACACCATATATTTT.

The V call is TRBV5-5, the J call TRBJ1-3; 8 bases are a match to TRBD1. With V trimmed by 0 bases and J by 3 bases, 5 bases remained unmatched. The CDR3 runs to 16 residues. Germline CDR1 and CDR2: SGHKS and YYEKEE (reference sequence). In DNA, the CDR3 is TGTGCCAGCAGCTTGGTAGGACAGGGACTTGGAAACACCATATATTTT. Translating it yields CASSLVGQGLGNTIYF.

The V call is TRBV7-9, the J call TRBJ2-1, with D unclear. Looked up from germline, CDR1 is SEHNR and CDR2 is FQNEAQ (reference sequence). This CDR3 is 12 amino acids long. Trimming removed 3 bases from V and 7 bases from J, with 7 bases in between. CDR3 in amino acids: CASSLVGNEQFF. The CDR3 coding sequence is TGTGCCAGCAGCTTGGTTGGGAATGAGCAGTTCTTC.

CDR3 DNA sequence: TGTGCCAGCAGCCCCGATGGGCGGGGGAGAAGGGCAGAGACCCAGTACTTC. Amino acids: CASSPDGRGRRAETQYF. This rearrangement joins TRBV7-7 to TRBJ2-5; TRBD2 aligns across 7 bases. The V gene end was trimmed by 5 bases and the J gene end by 4 bases; junction bases not matched to a gene: 16. This CDR3 comprises 17 residues. Germline CDR1 SSHAT, CDR2 FNYEAQ (reference sequence).

This chain uses TRBV5-1 with TRBJ1-1; 9 bases line up with TRBD1. The CDR3 is 13 amino acids. The germline V gene encodes CDR1 SGHRS and CDR2 YFSETQ. Trimming took 7 bases from V and 1 from J; bases not matched to a gene: 2. The CDR3 region is CASHRGPNTEAFF. The DNA of the CDR3 is TGCGCCAGCCACAGGGGGCCGAACACTGAAGCTTTCTTT.

The chain carries TRBV5-1 and TRBJ1-2; 11 nucleotides line up with TRBD1. Germline V gene lookup returns CDR1 SGHRS and CDR2 YFSETQ. The CDR3 spans 17 residues. The V gene end was trimmed by 2 bases and the J gene end by 2 bases; junction bases not matched to a gene: 8. This chain's CDR3 is CASSFLPGQGGNYGYTF. DNA for the CDR3: TGCGCCAGCAGCTTCCTACCGGGACAGGGGGGGAACTATGGCTACACCTTC.

The CDR3 region is CATSQLVGNTIYF. CDR3 nucleotide sequence: TGTGCCACCAGTCAGCTGGTTGGAAACACCATATATTTT. The chain combines TRBV19 with TRBJ1-3; D remains unclear. Trimming pared 10 bases from V and 3 bases from J, leaving 13 bases between. The CDR3 consists of 13 residues. Germline CDR1 and CDR2: LNHDA and SQIVND (reference sequence).